What follows describes a single T cell receptor (beta chain). Its specificity is not known. This record comes from a study of identical twins. General study points: The models gave estimates that fell short of the out-of-frame TCR alpha sharing seen in monozygotic twins. Partly confounded zero-insertion analyses could result from invariant MAIT and iNKT cells. Insertions were reduced in abundant cord blood beta clonotypes but not in memory repertoires.

A template switching step contributed a universal primer site, while unique molecular identifiers were present in the cDNA. TCRdb itself ran the 5' RACE reads through MiXCR, one entry per CDR3 protein. Of some 1,600,000 distinct CDR3 sequences listed, around a third are singletons. This CDR3 region has 12 residues. Germline V lookup: CDR1 SNHLY, CDR2 FYNNEI. The ends were cut back, 6 bases at V and 4 bases at J, with 9 bases in the middle. The V gene is TRBV2, the J gene TRBJ1-1, with D unresolved. Input material: cord blood. This receptor was obtained from a newborn girl in good health. The CDR3: CASRALGTEAFF. The CDR3 DNA is TGTGCCAGCAGGGCCCTAGGCACTGAAGCTTTCTTT. The variable domain in full, completed from reference TRBV2 and TRBJ1-1, reads EPEVTQTPSHQVTQMGQEVILRCVPISNHLYFYWYRQILGQKVEFLVSFYNNEISEKSEIFDDQFSVERPDGSNFTLKIRSTKLEDSAMYFCASRALGTEAFFGQGTRLTVV.